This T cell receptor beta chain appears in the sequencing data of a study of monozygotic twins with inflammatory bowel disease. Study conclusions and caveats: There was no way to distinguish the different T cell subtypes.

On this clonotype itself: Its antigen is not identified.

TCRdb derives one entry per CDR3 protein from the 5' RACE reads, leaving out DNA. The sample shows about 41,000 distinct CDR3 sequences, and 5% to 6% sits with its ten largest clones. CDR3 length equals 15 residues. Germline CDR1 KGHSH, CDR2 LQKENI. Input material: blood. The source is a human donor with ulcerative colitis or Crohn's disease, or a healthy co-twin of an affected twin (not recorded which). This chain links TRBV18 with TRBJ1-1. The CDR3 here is CASSPPVLGNTEAFF. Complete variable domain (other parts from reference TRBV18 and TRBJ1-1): NAGVMQNPRHLVRRRGQEARLRCSPMKGHSHVYWYRQLPEEGLKFMVYLQKENIIDESGMPKERFSAEFPKEGPSILRIQQVVRGDSAAYFCASSPPVLGNTEAFFGQGTRLTVV.